What follows are 25 T cell receptor beta chains derived from one specimen sequenced in a study of T cell repertoires in cytomegalovirus infection. TCRdb re-derived calls from the reads in MiXCR, one entry per CDR3 protein. The profile covers tens of thousands of distinct CDR3 sequences, with roughly 32% appearing a single time and around 70% taken by the ten largest. The antigens for these receptors are not known. The specimen sequenced was PBMCs, sequenced either directly or after in vitro stimulation (not recorded which). These receptors came from a human donor in good health (CMV status not recorded). Some clones in this sample may be carry-over from other donors' samples.

This clonotype was detected only a few times. The rearrangement joins TRBV20-1 to TRBJ1-5; TRBD1 matches at 7 bases. Germline-derived CDR1 and CDR2 are DFQATT and SNEGSKA (reference sequence). The J segment lost 9 bases and the V segment lost 0 bases, leaving 8 bases of the junction unmatched. The CDR3 covers 14 residues. CDR3 nucleotides: TGCAGTGCTAGAGATCCGCGTAGGGGGCTGCCCCAGCATTTT. This sequence encodes CSARDPRRGLPQHF.

This clonotype was detected a few times. The J gene is TRBJ1-3, the V gene TRBV12-3 or TRBV12-4; maybe TRBD1 (5 bases). CDR3 length equals 13 residues. V shed 1 base and J shed 9 bases, with 10 bases lying between them. The CDR3 coding sequence is TGTGCCAGCAGTTTAGGGCGAAGGGGCACCATATATTTT. It translates to CASSLGRRGTIYF.

The chain has TRBV15 and TRBJ2-2, with TRBD2 matching over 7 bases. After removal of 2 bases from V and 7 bases from J, the junction contained 7 bases not matched to a gene. The CDR3 runs 15 residues. CDR1 and CDR2 (germline): LNHNV, YYDKDF (reference sequence). This chain's CDR3 is CATSRKGRGVGELFF. The CDR3 DNA sequence: TGTGCCACCAGCAGAAAGGGGAGGGGAGTCGGGGAGCTGTTTTTT. The variable domain in full, completed from reference TRBV15 and TRBJ2-2, reads DAMVIQNPRYQVTQFGKPVTLSCSQTLNHNVMYWYQQKSSQAPKLLFHYYDKDFNNEADTPDNFQSRRPNTSFCFLDIRSPGLGDTAMYLCATSRKGRGVGELFFGEGSRLTVL.

This clonotype turned up a few times. V is TRBV24-1 and J is TRBJ1-2, with a tentative D call TRBD1 (5 bases). V was pared by 3 bases and J by 1 base, with 11 bases between. The CDR3 consists of 15 residues. The germline gives CDR1 KGHDR, CDR2 SFDVKD. The CDR3 coding sequence is TGTGCCACCAGTGATCCCGGACAAGTTAACTATGGCTACACCTTC. Translated: CATSDPGQVNYGYTF.

This clonotype was picked up a small number of times. This rearrangement joins TRBV29-1 to TRBJ2-7; D call uncertain. This CDR3 spans 11 amino acids. The V gene's germline CDR1 is SQVTM and CDR2 ANQGSEA. V was clipped by 4 bases and J by 0 bases, with 4 bases between them. This chain's CDR3 is CSVASSYEQYF. CDR3 nucleotide sequence: TGCAGCGTTGCGAGCTCCTACGAGCAGTACTTC.

This clonotype has a count of ten or more. The rearrangement uses TRBV7-8 and TRBJ1-2; TRBD1 agrees at 8 bases. The V and J ends lost 1 base and 2 bases, in that order; junction bases with no gene match: 6. The CDR3 is 16 residues long. Germline CDR1 SGHVS, CDR2 FQNEAQ. CDR3 amino acids: CASSLGRGQANYGYTF. The CDR3 DNA reads as TGTGCCAGCAGCTTAGGTCGGGGACAGGCGAACTATGGCTACACCTTC.

This clonotype was detected a few times. The genes are TRBV27 and TRBJ1-1; D gene ambiguous. Germline CDR1 and CDR2: MNHEY and SMNVEV (reference sequence). V was cut by 6 bases and J by 0 bases, with 11 bases left in between. The CDR3 has 14 residues. CDR3 nucleotides: TGTGCCAGCAGGTCAGGAGTAATGAACACTGAAGCTTTCTTT. Its protein product is CASRSGVMNTEAFF.

This clonotype has just a few counts. The gene calls are TRBV7-8 and TRBJ1-2; 7 nucleotides line up with TRBD1. V dropped 0 bases and J dropped 7; count of bases not matched to a gene: 5. In germline, CDR1 is SGHVS, CDR2 FQNEAQ. The CDR3 loop spans 14 amino acids. CDR3 sequence: CASSLARGLSGYTF. CDR3 nucleotide sequence: TGTGCCAGCAGCTTAGCGAGGGGGCTTAGTGGCTACACCTTC.

This clonotype was counted ten times or more. The chain employs TRBV7-2 and TRBJ1-2; 8 bases align to TRBD1. The CDR3 consists of 14 residues. After removal of 5 bases from V and 1 base from J, the junction contained 3 bases not matched to a gene. Per the germline V gene, CDR1 is SGHTA and CDR2 is FQGNSA. CDR3 sequence reads: CASSRDRLNYGYTF. DNA of the CDR3: TGTGCCAGCAGCAGGGACAGGCTTAACTATGGCTACACCTTC.

This clonotype was recorded a few times. V gene TRBV7-2 combines with J gene TRBJ2-5; TRBD2 might be the D (7 bases). The germline V gene has CDR1 SGHTA and CDR2 FQGNSA. V shed 4 bases and J shed 5 bases, with 14 bases lying between them. The CDR3 extends over 14 amino acids. The CDR3 DNA sequence: TGTGCCAGCAGCTCCCCACAGGGAGGGGAGACCCAGTACTTC. Translating it yields CASSSPQGGETQYF.

The CDR3 region has the DNA TGTGCCAGCAGTGACGCAGGGGGCTCGAGGGACACCATATATTTT. Its protein product is CASSDAGGSRDTIYF. This sequence joins TRBV6-5 and TRBJ1-3, with 8 positions matching TRBD1. Looked up from germline, CDR1 is MNHEY and CDR2 is SVGAGI. The CDR3 covers 15 residues. The J segment lost 8 bases and the V segment lost 5 bases, leaving 11 bases of the junction unmatched.

This clonotype was observed a few times. J is TRBJ2-1 and V is TRBV6-5, with TRBD2 identical over 16 bases. Trimming cost V 2 bases and J 6 bases; bases outside gene matches: 4. The CDR3 spans 17 residues. The germline V gene has CDR1 MNHEY and CDR2 SVGAGI. As DNA, the CDR3 is TGTGCCAGCAGTTACACCGGGACTAGCGGGAGGGCCAATGAGCAGTTCTTC. It specifies CASSYTGTSGRANEQFF.

This clonotype has just a few counts. This chain connects TRBV11-3 to TRBJ2-5; D is perhaps TRBD2 (6 bases). The V gene's germline CDR1 is SGHNT and CDR2 YENEEA. This CDR3 spans 11 amino acids. V was pared by 6 bases and J by 4 bases, with 6 bases between. CDR3 protein: CASREGETQYF. CDR3 DNA sequence: TGTGCCAGCAGGGAGGGAGAGACCCAGTACTTC.

This clonotype was found a few times. V gene TRBV20-1 combines with J gene TRBJ2-3; 13 positions agree with TRBD2. Unmatched junction bases numbered 4, after V lost 5 bases and J lost 2 bases. Germline V CDR1 and CDR2: DFQATT, SNEGSKA (reference sequence). This CDR3 has 15 residues. The CDR3 spells CSAVGLAGVTDTQYF. In DNA, the CDR3 is TGCAGTGCTGTCGGACTAGCGGGGGTCACAGATACGCAGTATTTT.

The V and J genes are TRBV5-1 and TRBJ1-1; no clear D gene. The V gene lost 6 bases and the J gene lost 3 bases, with 15 bases spanning the gap. Germline V gives CDR1 SGHRS, CDR2 YFSETQ. The CDR3 has 14 residues. The CDR3, as DNA: TGCGCCAGCACCTCTGATCCTCATGACACTGAAGCTTTCTTT. Protein product: CASTSDPHDTEAFF.

The rearrangement uses TRBV5-4 and TRBJ2-5, with 7 nucleotides matching TRBD1. V lost 3 bases, J lost 4 bases, and 12 bases stayed unmatched. From germline, CDR1 is SGHNT and CDR2 YYREEE (reference sequence). The CDR3 extends over 16 amino acids. CDR3 DNA: TGTGCCAGCAGCTCAAACCCCACAGGGGCGGGAGAGACCCAGTACTTC. Translated: CASSSNPTGAGETQYF. Complete variable domain (other parts from reference TRBV5-4 and TRBJ2-5): ETGVTQSPTHLIKTRGQQVTLRCSSQSGHNTVSWYQQALGQGPQFIFQYYREEENGRGNFPPRFSGLQFPNYSSELNVNALELDDSALYLCASSSNPTGAGETQYFGPGTRLLVL.

A few counts support this clonotype. The genes are TRBV7-6 and TRBJ2-3, with 14 bases aligning to TRBD2. CDR1 SGHVS and CDR2 FNYEAQ come from the germline V gene. The junction had 11 bases not matched to a gene; V was cut back by 5 bases and J by 4 bases. CDR3 length: 18 amino acids. CDR3 in DNA: TGTGCCAGCAGCCTCCTACCTCGACTAGCGGGAGGGTCAGATACGCAGTATTTT. It codes for CASSLLPRLAGGSDTQYF. The variable domain in full, with the rest retrieved from reference TRBV7-6 and TRBJ2-3, is GAGVSQSPRYKVTKRGQDVALRCDPISGHVSLYWYRQALGQGPEFLTYFNYEAQQDKSGLPNDRFSAERPEGSISTLTIQRTEQRDSAMYRCASSLLPRLAGGSDTQYFGPGTRLTVL.

The chain recombines TRBV7-9 with TRBJ2-6; D not resolved. Deletions cut 8 bases from V and 3 bases from J, with 14 bases between. Looked up from germline, CDR1 is SEHNR and CDR2 is FQNEAQ (reference sequence). The CDR3 loop spans 15 amino acids. The CDR3 sequence: CASHGQRSGANVLTF. The CDR3 DNA sequence: TGTGCCAGCCATGGCCAGAGAAGTGGGGCCAACGTCCTGACTTTC.

This clonotype came up a few times. Here the CDR3 DNA reads TGTGCCAGCAGCTTACAGGGCACAGATACGCAGTATTTT. Translating it yields CASSLQGTDTQYF. The rearrangement links TRBV7-8 to TRBJ2-3, with no clear D. This CDR3 has 13 residues. Trimming took off 2 bases at V and 1 base at J, with 4 bases between the two ends. Germline V gene data show CDR1 as SGHVS and CDR2 as FQNEAQ.

The chain joins TRBV6-5 to TRBJ1-4; D call uncertain. V was cut by 6 bases and J by 4 bases, with 6 bases left in between. Germline CDR1 MNHEY, CDR2 SVGAGI. CDR3 length: 12 residues. CDR3 loop: CASSRRNEKLFF. CDR3 coding DNA: TGTGCCAGCAGCAGGCGTAATGAAAAACTGTTTTTT.

This clonotype was observed many times. The chain employs TRBV6-2 or TRBV6-3 and TRBJ1-1; D ambiguous. With 4 bases removed from V and 1 base from J, the gap between germline ends came to 10 bases. CDR1 is MNHEY and CDR2 is SVGEGT in the germline V gene. CDR3 length equals 14 residues. For the CDR3, the DNA is TGTGCCAGCAGTTGGGCAGGATCGAACACTGAAGCTTTCTTT. Its translation is CASSWAGSNTEAFF.

The genes are TRBV4-1 and TRBJ2-3; maybe TRBD1 (6 bases). V dropped 4 bases and J dropped 4 bases, with 9 bases sitting between them. Germline V gene data show CDR1 as MGHRA and CDR2 as YSYEKL. The CDR3 loop spans 13 amino acids. The CDR3 bases are TGCGCCAGCAGCCGTACAGGGCCAGATACGCAGTATTTT. This translates into CASSRTGPDTQYF.

V usage is TRBV30 and J usage is TRBJ1-4; D may be TRBD1 (5 bases). Looked up from germline, CDR1 is GTSNPN and CDR2 is SVGIG (reference sequence). The germline V and J ends were trimmed by 4 bases and 5 bases, with 11 bases remaining between them. The CDR3 is 13 residues long. In nucleotides, the CDR3 is TGTGCCTGGATGGGGACCCTCAATGAAAAACTGTTTTTT. Translation: CAWMGTLNEKLFF.

The chain carries TRBV7-9 and TRBJ1-1; 10 bases align to TRBD1. Germline V gene sequence: CDR1 SEHNR, CDR2 FQNEAQ (reference sequence). The J segment lost 3 bases and the V segment lost 2 bases, leaving 3 bases of the junction unmatched. The CDR3 loop spans 15 amino acids. CDR3 bases: TGTGCCAGCAGCTTACCTGGGACAGGGGACACTGAAGCTTTCTTT. Translated, it gives CASSLPGTGDTEAFF.

This clonotype was detected only a few times. The chain is built from TRBV11-2 and TRBJ2-7; D not resolved. V was pared by 5 bases and J by 3 bases, with 11 bases between. Germline CDR1 and CDR2: SGHAT and FQNNGV. The CDR3 is 13 residues long. The chain's CDR3 is CASSPTDNYEQYF. The DNA for the CDR3 is TGTGCCAGCAGCCCCACTGATAACTACGAGCAGTACTTC.